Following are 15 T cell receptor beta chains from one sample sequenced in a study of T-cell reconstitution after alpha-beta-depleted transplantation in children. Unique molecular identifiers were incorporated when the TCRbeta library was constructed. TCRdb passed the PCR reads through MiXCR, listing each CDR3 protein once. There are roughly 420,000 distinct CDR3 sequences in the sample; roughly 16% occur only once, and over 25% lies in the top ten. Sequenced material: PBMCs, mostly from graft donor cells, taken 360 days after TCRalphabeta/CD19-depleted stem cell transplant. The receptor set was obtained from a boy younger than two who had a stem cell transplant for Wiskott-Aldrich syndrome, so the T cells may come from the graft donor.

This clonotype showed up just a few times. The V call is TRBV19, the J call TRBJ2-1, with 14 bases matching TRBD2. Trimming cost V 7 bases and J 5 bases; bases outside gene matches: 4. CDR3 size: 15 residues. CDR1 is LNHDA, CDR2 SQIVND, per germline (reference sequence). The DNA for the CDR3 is TGTGCCAGTAAGACTAGCGGGAGGGGTCACAATGAGCAGTTCTTC. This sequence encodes CASKTSGRGHNEQFF.

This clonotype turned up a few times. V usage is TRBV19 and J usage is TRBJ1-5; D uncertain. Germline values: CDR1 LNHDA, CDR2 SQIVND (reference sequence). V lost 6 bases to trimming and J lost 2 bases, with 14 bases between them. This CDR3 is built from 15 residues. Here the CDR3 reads CASSPTGKGNQPQHF. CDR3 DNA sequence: TGTGCCAGTAGCCCCACGGGTAAAGGCAATCAGCCCCAGCATTTT.

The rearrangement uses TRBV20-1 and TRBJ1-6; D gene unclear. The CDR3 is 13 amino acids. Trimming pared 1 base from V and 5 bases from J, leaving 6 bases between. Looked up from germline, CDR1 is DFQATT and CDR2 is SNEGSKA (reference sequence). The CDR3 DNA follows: TGCAGTGCTAGAGTCCGAGATAATTCACCCCTCCACTTT. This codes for CSARVRDNSPLHF.

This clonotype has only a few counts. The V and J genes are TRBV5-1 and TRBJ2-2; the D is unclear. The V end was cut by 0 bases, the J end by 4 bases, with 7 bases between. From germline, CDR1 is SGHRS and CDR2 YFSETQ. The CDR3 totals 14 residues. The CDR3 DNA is TGCGCCAGCAGCTTGGCCGTCGCCACCGGGGAGCTGTTTTTT. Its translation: CASSLAVATGELFF.

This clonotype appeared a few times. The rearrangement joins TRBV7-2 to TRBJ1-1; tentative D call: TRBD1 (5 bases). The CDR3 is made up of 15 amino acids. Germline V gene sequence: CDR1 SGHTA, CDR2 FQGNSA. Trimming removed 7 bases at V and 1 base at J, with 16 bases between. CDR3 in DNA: TGTGCCAGCAACCATGGGGACCGTAGGAACACTGAAGCTTTCTTT. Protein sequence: CASNHGDRRNTEAFF.

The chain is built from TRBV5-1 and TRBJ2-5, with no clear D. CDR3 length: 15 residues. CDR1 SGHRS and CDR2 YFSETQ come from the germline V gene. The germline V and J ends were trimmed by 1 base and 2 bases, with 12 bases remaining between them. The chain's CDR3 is CASSLTGGPQETQYF. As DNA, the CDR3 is TGCGCCAGCAGCTTGACCGGCGGCCCACAAGAGACCCAGTACTTC.

This CDR3 reads CASSPLNGNEQFF. CDR3 nucleotides: TGTGCCAGCAGCCCCCTTAATGGCAATGAGCAGTTCTTC. This chain connects TRBV7-8 to TRBJ2-1, with D unresolved. Germline lookup yields CDR1 SGHVS and CDR2 FQNEAQ. The length of the CDR3 is 13 residues. Trimming took 5 bases from V and 6 from J, leaving 11 bases between them.

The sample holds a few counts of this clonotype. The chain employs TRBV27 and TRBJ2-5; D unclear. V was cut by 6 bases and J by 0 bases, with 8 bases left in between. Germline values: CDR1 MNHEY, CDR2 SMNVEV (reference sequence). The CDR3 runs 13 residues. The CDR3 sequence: CASSPPYQETQYF. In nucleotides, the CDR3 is TGTGCCAGCAGCCCCCCGTACCAAGAGACCCAGTACTTC.

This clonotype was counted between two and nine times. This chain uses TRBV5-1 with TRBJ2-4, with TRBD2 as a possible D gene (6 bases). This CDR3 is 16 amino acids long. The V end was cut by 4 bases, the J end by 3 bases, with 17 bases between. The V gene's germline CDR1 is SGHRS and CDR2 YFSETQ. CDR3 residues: CASSQIRGIGKNIQYF. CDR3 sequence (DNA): TGCGCCAGCAGCCAAATCCGCGGGATTGGCAAAAACATTCAGTACTTC.

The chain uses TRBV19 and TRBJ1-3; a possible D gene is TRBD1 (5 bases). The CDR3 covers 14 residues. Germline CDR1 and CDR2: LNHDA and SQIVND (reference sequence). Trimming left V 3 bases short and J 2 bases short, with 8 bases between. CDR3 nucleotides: TGTGCCAGTAGTATGGTCAGGGCTGGAAACACCATATATTTT. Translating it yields CASSMVRAGNTIYF.

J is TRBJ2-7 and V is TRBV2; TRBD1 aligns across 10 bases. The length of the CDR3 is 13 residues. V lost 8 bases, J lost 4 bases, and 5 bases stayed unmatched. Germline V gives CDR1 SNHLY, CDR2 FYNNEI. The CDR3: CASAGTGVYEQYF. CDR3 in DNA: TGTGCCAGCGCCGGGACAGGGGTTTACGAGCAGTACTTC.

Here the CDR3 DNA reads TGCAGTGCTCCTACCTTCCGAGACCAAGAGACCCAGTACTTC. Protein sequence: CSAPTFRDQETQYF. V gene TRBV20-1 combines with J gene TRBJ2-5; unclear D gene. This CDR3 has 14 amino acids. From germline, CDR1 is DFQATT and CDR2 SNEGSKA (reference sequence). The V gene lost 5 bases and the J gene lost 0 bases, with 13 bases spanning the gap.

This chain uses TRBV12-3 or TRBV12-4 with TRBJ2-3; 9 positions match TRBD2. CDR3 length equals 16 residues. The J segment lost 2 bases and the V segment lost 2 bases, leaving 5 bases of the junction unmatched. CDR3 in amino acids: CASSLSGRPPTDTQYF. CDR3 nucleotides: TGTGCCAGCAGTTTAAGCGGGAGGCCCCCCACAGATACGCAGTATTTT.

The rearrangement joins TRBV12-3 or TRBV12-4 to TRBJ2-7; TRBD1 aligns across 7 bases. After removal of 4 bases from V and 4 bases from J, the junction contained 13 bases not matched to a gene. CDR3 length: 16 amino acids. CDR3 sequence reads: CASSSGTERTWYEQYF. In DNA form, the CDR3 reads TGTGCCAGCAGTTCCGGGACAGAGAGGACGTGGTACGAGCAGTACTTC.

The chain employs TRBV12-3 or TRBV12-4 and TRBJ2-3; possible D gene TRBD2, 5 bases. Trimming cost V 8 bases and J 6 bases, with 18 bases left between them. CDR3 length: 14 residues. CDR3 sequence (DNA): TGTGCCAGCCGGATCGGACTCGGACGTGATACGCAGTATTTT. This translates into CASRIGLGRDTQYF.